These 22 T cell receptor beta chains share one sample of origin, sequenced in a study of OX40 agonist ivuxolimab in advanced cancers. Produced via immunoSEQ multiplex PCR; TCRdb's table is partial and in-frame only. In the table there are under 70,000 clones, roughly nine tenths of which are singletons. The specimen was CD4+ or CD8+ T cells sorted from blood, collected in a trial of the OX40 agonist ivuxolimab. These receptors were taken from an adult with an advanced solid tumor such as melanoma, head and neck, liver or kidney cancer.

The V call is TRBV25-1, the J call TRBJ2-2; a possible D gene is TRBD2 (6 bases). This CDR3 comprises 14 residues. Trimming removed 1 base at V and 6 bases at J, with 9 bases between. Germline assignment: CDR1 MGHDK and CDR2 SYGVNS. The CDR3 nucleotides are TGTGCCAGCAGTGAATTTGGGGGGTCCGGGGAGCTGTTTTTT. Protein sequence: CASSEFGGSGELFF.

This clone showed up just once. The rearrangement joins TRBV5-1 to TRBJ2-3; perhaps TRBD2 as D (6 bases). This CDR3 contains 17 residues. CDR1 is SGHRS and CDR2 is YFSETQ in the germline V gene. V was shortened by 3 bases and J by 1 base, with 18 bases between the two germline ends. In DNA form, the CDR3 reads TGCGCCAGCAGCTACCCCCGAGGAGGGGCCCGCACAGATACGCAGTATTTT. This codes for CASSYPRGGARTDTQYF. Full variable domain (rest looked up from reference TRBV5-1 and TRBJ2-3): KAGVTQTPRYLIKTRGQQVTLSCSPISGHRSVSWYQQTPGQGLQFLFEYFSETQRNKGNFPGRFSGRQFSNSRSEMNVSTLELGDSALYLCASSYPRGGARTDTQYFGPGTRLTVL.

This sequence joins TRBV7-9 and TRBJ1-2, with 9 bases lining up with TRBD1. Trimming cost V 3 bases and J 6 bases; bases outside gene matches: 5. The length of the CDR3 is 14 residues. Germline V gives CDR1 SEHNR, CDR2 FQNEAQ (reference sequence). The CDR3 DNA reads TGTGCCAGCAGCTTTCCCACAGGGGGCGATGGCTACACCTTC. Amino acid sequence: CASSFPTGGDGYTF. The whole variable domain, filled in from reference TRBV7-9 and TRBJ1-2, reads DTGVSQNPRHKITKRGQNVTFRCDPISEHNRLYWYRQTLGQGPEFLTYFQNEAQLEKSRLLSDRFSAERPKGSFSTLEIQRTEQGDSAMYLCASSFPTGGDGYTFGSGTRLTVV.

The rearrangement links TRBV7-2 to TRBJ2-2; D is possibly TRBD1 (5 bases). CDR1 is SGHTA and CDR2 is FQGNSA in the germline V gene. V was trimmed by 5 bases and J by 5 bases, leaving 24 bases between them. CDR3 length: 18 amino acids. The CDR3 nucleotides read TGTGCCAGCAGCCCCCTGTGGGGCGGTAAGAAAGGGACCGGGGAGCTGTTTTTT. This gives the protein CASSPLWGGKKGTGELFF.

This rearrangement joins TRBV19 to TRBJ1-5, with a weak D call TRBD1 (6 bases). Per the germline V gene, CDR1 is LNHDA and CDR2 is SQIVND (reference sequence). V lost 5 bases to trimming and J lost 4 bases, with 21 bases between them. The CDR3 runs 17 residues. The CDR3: CASSLPGGSEWNQPQHF. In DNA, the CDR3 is TGTGCCAGTAGTCTCCCGGGGGGCTCGGAGTGGAATCAGCCCCAGCATTTT.

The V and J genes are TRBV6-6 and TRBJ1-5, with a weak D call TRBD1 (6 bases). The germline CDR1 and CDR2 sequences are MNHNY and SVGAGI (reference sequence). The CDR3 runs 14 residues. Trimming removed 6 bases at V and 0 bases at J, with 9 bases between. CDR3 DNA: TGTGCCAGCAGCAACAGGGATAGCAATCAGCCCCAGCATTTT. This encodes CASSNRDSNQPQHF.

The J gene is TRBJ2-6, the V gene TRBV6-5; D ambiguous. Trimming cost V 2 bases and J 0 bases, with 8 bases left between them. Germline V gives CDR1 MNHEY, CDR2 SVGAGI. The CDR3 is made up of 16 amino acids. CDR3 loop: CASSYGGISGANVLTF. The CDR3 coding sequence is TGTGCCAGCAGTTACGGCGGAATCTCTGGGGCCAACGTCCTGACTTTC.

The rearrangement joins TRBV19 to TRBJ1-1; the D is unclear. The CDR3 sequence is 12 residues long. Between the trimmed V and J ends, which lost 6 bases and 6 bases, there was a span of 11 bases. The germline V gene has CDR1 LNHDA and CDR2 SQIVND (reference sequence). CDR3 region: CASSPRTSEAFF. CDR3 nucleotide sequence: TGTGCCAGTAGCCCCAGGACGTCTGAAGCTTTCTTT.

CDR3 residues: CAWSQERKSYGYTF. The CDR3 DNA reads TGTGCCTGGAGCCAGGAACGGAAATCCTATGGCTACACCTTC. This chain links TRBV30 with TRBJ1-2; D is uncertain. The V and J ends lost 3 bases and 4 bases respectively, with 15 bases between them. Germline loops: CDR1 GTSNPN, CDR2 SVGIG (reference sequence). This CDR3 has 14 residues.

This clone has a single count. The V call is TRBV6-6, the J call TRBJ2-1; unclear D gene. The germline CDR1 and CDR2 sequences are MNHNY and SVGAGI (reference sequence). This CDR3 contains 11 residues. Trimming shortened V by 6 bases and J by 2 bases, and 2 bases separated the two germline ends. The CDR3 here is CASSTYNEQFF. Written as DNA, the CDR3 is TGTGCCAGCAGCACCTACAATGAGCAGTTCTTC.

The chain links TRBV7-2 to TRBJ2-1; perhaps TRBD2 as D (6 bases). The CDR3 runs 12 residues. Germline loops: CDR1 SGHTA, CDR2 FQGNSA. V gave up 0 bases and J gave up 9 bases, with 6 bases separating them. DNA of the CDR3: TGTGCCAGCAGCTTAGCGGGAGGTGAGCAGTTCTTC. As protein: CASSLAGGEQFF.

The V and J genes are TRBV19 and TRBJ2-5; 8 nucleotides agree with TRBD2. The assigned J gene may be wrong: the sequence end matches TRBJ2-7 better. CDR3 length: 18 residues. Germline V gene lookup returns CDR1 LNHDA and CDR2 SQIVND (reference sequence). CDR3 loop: CASSIEPPTAGELYEQYF. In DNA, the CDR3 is TGTGCCAGTAGTATAGAACCCCCGACAGCGGGAGAGCTCTACGAGCAGTACTTC.

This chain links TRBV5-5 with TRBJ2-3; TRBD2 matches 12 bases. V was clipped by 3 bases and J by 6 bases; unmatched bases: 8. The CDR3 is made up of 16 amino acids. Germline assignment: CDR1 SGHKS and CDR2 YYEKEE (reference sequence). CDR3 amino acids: CASSSPTSGRMDTQYF. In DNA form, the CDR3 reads TGTGCCAGCAGCTCGCCCACTAGCGGGAGGATGGATACGCAGTATTTT.

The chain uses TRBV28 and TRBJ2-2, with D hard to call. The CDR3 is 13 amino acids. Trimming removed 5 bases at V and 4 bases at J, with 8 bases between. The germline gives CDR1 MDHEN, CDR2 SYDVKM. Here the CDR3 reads CASSLGITGELFF. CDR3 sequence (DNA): TGTGCCAGCAGTCTGGGGATCACCGGGGAGCTGTTTTTT. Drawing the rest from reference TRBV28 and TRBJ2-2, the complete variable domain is DVKVTQSSRYLVKRTGEKVFLECVQDMDHENMFWYRQDPGLGLRLIYFSYDVKMKEKGDIPEGYSVSREKKERFSLILESASTNQTSMYLCASSLGITGELFFGEGSRLTVL.

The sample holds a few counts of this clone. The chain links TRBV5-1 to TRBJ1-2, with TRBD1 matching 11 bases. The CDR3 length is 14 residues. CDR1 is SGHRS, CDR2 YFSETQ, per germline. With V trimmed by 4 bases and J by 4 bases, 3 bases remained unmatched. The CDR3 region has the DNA TGCGCCAGCAGCGACGGGACAGGGGGCTATGGCTACACCTTC. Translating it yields CASSDGTGGYGYTF.

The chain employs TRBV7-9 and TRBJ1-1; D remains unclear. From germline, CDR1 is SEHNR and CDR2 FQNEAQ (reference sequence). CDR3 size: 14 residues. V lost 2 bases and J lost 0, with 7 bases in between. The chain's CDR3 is CASSLSALNTEAFF. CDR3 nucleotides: TGTGCCAGCAGCTTATCAGCCTTGAACACTGAAGCTTTCTTT.

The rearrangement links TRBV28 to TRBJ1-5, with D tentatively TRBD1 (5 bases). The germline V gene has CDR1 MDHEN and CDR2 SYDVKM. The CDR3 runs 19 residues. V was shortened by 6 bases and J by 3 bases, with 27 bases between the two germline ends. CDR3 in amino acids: CASSHDSLGRMGNNQPQHF. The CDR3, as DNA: TGTGCCAGCAGCCACGACAGTTTGGGGCGAATGGGGAACAATCAGCCCCAGCATTTT.

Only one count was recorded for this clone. CDR3 sequence reads: CASSLEPTNNEQFF. The CDR3 DNA is TGTGCCAGCAGCTTAGAGCCCACAAACAATGAGCAGTTCTTC. The V and J genes are TRBV11-3 and TRBJ2-1; D gene unclear. V lost 0 bases to trimming and J lost 5 bases, with 8 bases between them. The germline V gene encodes CDR1 SGHNT and CDR2 YENEEA. The length of the CDR3 is 14 residues.

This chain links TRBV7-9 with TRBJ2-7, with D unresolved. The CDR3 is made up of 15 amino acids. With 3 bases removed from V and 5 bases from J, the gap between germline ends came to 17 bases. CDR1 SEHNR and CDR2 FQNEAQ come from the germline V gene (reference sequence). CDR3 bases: TGTGCCAGCAGCTTTGCGCTAGGAAGAAACCACGAGCAGTACTTC. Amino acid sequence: CASSFALGRNHEQYF.

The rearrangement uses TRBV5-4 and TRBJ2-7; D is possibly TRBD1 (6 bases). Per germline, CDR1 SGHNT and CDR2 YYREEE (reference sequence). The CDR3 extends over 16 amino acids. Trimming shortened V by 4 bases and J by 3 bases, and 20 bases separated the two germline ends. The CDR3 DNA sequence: TGTGCCAGCAGCCTATACAGGGACCAGGGTTTCTACGAGCAGTACTTC. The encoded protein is CASSLYRDQGFYEQYF.

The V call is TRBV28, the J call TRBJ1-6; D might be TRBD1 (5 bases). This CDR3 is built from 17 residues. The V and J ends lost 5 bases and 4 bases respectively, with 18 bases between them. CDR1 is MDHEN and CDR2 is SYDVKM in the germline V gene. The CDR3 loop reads CASSLGDLAPYNSPLHF. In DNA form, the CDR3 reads TGTGCCAGCAGTCTCGGGGACCTAGCCCCATATAATTCACCCCTCCACTTT.

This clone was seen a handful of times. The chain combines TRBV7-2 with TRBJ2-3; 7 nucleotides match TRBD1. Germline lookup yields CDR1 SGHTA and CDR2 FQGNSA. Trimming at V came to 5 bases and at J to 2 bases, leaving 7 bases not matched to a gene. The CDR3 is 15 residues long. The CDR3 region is CASSQDRSYTDTQYF. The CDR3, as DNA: TGTGCCAGCAGCCAGGACAGGTCCTACACAGATACGCAGTATTTT. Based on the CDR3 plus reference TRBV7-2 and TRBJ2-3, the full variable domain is GAGVSQSPSNKVTEKGKDVELRCDPISGHTALYWYRQSLGQGLEFLIYFQGNSAPDKSGLPSDRFSAERTGGSVSTLTIQRTQQEDSAVYLCASSQDRSYTDTQYFGPGTRLTVL.